The sequence of this TCR beta chain was determined in a study of blood T cell repertoires in COVID-19. On the study more broadly: Italy, Spain and the United States were the sources of the convalescent and acute COVID-19 samples. Sources were T cells, B-cell-depleted T cells, or PBMCs; the material itself was cDNA or gDNA.

Authors' methods: Researchers report that nucleated cell counts were estimated from reference gene primer amplification. Measured with immunoSEQ multiplex PCR; TCRdb has only the in-frame clones, and not every one. The V and J calls and clone size were taken over from that table, and D and trimming were inferred from the DNA. The sample has about 82,000 clones; roughly four fifths are singletons. The CDR3 has 13 residues. V was pared by 5 bases and J by 2 bases, with 7 bases between. The chain joins TRBV12-3 or TRBV12-4 to TRBJ1-5; possibly TRBD1 for D (6 bases). The receptor was isolated from a man aged 45-65 years with active or convalescent COVID-19. Sequenced: peripheral blood. As DNA, the CDR3 is TGTGCCAGCAGTGCAGGGGGCAATCAGCCCCAGCATTTT. It translates to CASSAGGNQPQHF.